Shown below are 22 T cell receptor beta chains from a single sample sequenced in a study of T-cell reconstitution after alpha-beta-depleted transplantation in children. Unique molecular identifiers featured in how the TCRbeta library was prepared. TCRdb itself ran the PCR reads through MiXCR, one entry per CDR3 protein. Of 540,000 or so distinct CDR3 sequences in the sample, roughly 23% are singletons; the top ten hold less than 15%. Sequenced material: PBMCs, mostly from graft donor cells, taken 360 days after TCRalphabeta/CD19-depleted stem cell transplant. The receptors here all came from a boy in the first two years of life who had a stem cell transplant for acute myeloid leukemia, so the T cells may come from the graft donor.

The chain employs TRBV6-5 and TRBJ2-3; 9 nucleotides agree with TRBD2. Germline values: CDR1 MNHEY, CDR2 SVGAGI. The CDR3 spans 16 residues. The trim removed 2 bases at V and 4 bases at J, leaving 7 bases unmatched. The CDR3 loop is CASSYAAGGLPDTQYF. The DNA for the CDR3 is TGTGCCAGCAGTTACGCGGCGGGGGGGCTCCCAGATACGCAGTATTTT.

This clonotype came up many times. V usage is TRBV12-3 or TRBV12-4 and J usage is TRBJ1-1; tentative D call: TRBD1 (6 bases). This CDR3 has 14 residues. V dropped 3 bases and J dropped 1 base, with 9 bases sitting between them. The CDR3 here is CASSLGTSNTEAFF. The CDR3 DNA follows: TGTGCCAGCAGTTTGGGGACATCGAACACTGAAGCTTTCTTT.

This clonotype was detected a few times. The chain couples TRBV20-1 to TRBJ2-1; D is perhaps TRBD2 (7 bases). V lost 6 bases and J lost 6, with 24 bases in between. There are 16 residues in the CDR3. Germline V gene data show CDR1 as DFQATT and CDR2 as SNEGSKA (reference sequence). In nucleotides, the CDR3 is TGCAGTGCCCTTGGAGGGGGGGCCTCTGTTATCAATGAGCAGTTCTTC. Protein product: CSALGGGASVINEQFF.

CDR3 amino acids: CASSDRRAEDTQYF. The DNA of the CDR3 is TGTGCCAGCAGTGATCGTCGGGCAGAAGATACGCAGTATTTT. V gene TRBV6-1 combines with J gene TRBJ2-3; D remains unclear. The CDR3 has 14 amino acids. V was trimmed by 3 bases and J by 5 bases, leaving 12 bases between them. Germline assignment: CDR1 MNHNS and CDR2 SASEGT.

The CDR3 bases are TGCAGTGCCAAGCTCAGGGTGTCCTCCTATGGCTACACCTTC. This gives the protein CSAKLRVSSYGYTF. The chain joins TRBV20-1 to TRBJ1-2; weak D call: TRBD1 (5 bases). Germline V gives CDR1 DFQATT, CDR2 SNEGSKA (reference sequence). The CDR3 extends over 14 amino acids. V gave up 6 bases and J gave up 4 bases, with 18 bases separating them.

This clonotype was observed many times. The chain combines TRBV7-8 with TRBJ2-3; D remains ambiguous. Looked up from germline, CDR1 is SGHVS and CDR2 is FQNEAQ. Trimming removed 3 bases from V and 2 bases from J, with 12 bases in between. CDR3 length: 15 amino acids. CDR3 in DNA: TGTGCCAGCAGCTTCGGCCCTATACCCACAGATACGCAGTATTTT. It codes for CASSFGPIPTDTQYF.

This clonotype was recorded a few times. A much larger clone lies one base from this, so it may be a read error. The rearrangement uses TRBV20-1 and TRBJ2-7; D is undetermined. The CDR3 has 11 amino acids. The germline V gene encodes CDR1 DFQATT and CDR2 SNEGSKA (reference sequence). V shed 5 bases and J shed 6 bases, with 11 bases lying between them. The CDR3 loop reads CSAGPGSEQYF. The DNA for the CDR3 is TGCAGTGCTGGCCCTGGCTCCGAGCAGTACTTC.

V is TRBV9 and J is TRBJ2-2, with D unresolved. This CDR3 region has 13 residues. Trimming left V 0 bases short and J 5 bases short, with 5 bases between. CDR1 is SGDLS, CDR2 YYNGEE, per germline. CDR3 sequence: CASSVDGTGELFF. The CDR3 nucleotides read TGTGCCAGCAGCGTAGACGGGACCGGGGAGCTGTTTTTT.

This clonotype has only a few counts. V is TRBV7-8 and J is TRBJ2-1, with 7 bases matching TRBD1. CDR1 is SGHVS, CDR2 FQNEAQ, per germline. The CDR3 is 17 amino acids. V gave up 4 bases and J gave up 2 bases; unmatched junction bases: 11. The CDR3 DNA is TGTGCCAGCAGCTCCGCCGGACAGGTCAGAGCCTACAATGAGCAGTTCTTC. This gives the protein CASSSAGQVRAYNEQFF.

This clonotype turned up a few times. The chain couples TRBV5-1 to TRBJ2-1; D may be TRBD1 (6 bases). In germline, CDR1 is SGHRS, CDR2 YFSETQ. The V end was cut by 6 bases, the J end by 7 bases, with 11 bases between. The CDR3 has 12 residues. The CDR3 sequence is CASNLQGNEQFF. CDR3 DNA: TGCGCCAGCAACTTACAGGGAAATGAGCAGTTCTTC.

The V gene is TRBV20-1, the J gene TRBJ2-5; 9 bases agree with TRBD2. This CDR3 has 14 residues. V shed 2 bases, J shed 6 bases, and the junction held 7 bases outside the gene matches. The germline gives CDR1 DFQATT, CDR2 SNEGSKA (reference sequence). The CDR3 region has the DNA TGCAGTGCTAGATTCGGCGGGGGGGCTCAGACCCAGTACTTC. Translation gives CSARFGGGAQTQYF.

This clonotype was picked up many times. The V gene is TRBV18, the J gene TRBJ2-2; TRBD1 matches at 9 bases. Per germline, CDR1 KGHSH and CDR2 LQKENI. This CDR3 contains 17 residues. V trimming: 3 bases; J trimming: 2 bases; junction bases outside the gene matches: 7. The CDR3 DNA follows: TGTGCCAGCTCACCGTATCGGGACAGGGACAACACCGGGGAGCTGTTTTTT. This gives the protein CASSPYRDRDNTGELFF. Filled out from reference TRBV18 and TRBJ2-2, the complete variable domain reads NAGVMQNPRHLVRRRGQEARLRCSPMKGHSHVYWYRQLPEEGLKFMVYLQKENIIDESGMPKERFSAEFPKEGPSILRIQQVVRGDSAAYFCASSPYRDRDNTGELFFGEGSRLTVL.

The gene calls are TRBV20-1 and TRBJ2-3, with D possibly being TRBD2 (6 bases). Germline V gene sequence: CDR1 DFQATT, CDR2 SNEGSKA (reference sequence). V was cut by 1 base and J by 4 bases, with 12 bases left in between. The CDR3 is made up of 14 amino acids. The CDR3 here is CSARGAGRSDTQYF. The CDR3 nucleotides are TGCAGTGCTAGAGGGGCAGGGAGGTCAGATACGCAGTATTTT.

The chain carries TRBV5-1 and TRBJ2-2, with D maybe TRBD1 (5 bases). Germline CDR1 and CDR2: SGHRS and YFSETQ. The CDR3 sequence is 15 residues long. The V end lost 3 bases, the J end lost 3 bases, and 12 bases lay between the germline ends. CDR3 loop: CASSSTTGYTGELFF. As DNA, the CDR3 is TGCGCCAGCAGCTCCACCACAGGTTACACCGGGGAGCTGTTTTTT.

The sample holds many counts of this clonotype. V usage is TRBV12-3 or TRBV12-4 and J usage is TRBJ1-2; 9 bases map to TRBD1. This CDR3 is 13 amino acids long. After removal of 5 bases from V and 6 bases from J, the junction contained 4 bases not matched to a gene. The CDR3 region has the DNA TGTGCCAGCAGTCGGGGACAGGGCCATGGCTACACCTTC. Protein: CASSRGQGHGYTF.

The V gene is TRBV6-6, the J gene TRBJ2-3, with D possibly being TRBD2 (6 bases). This CDR3 region has 10 residues. The germline V and J ends were trimmed by 6 bases and 9 bases, with 7 bases remaining between them. Germline CDR1 is MNHNY and CDR2 is SVGAGI (reference sequence). Written as DNA, the CDR3 is TGTGCCAGCAGCCGGGGGACGCAGTATTTT. Translating it yields CASSRGTQYF.

The sample holds a few counts of this clonotype. This chain links TRBV4-2 with TRBJ2-3, with 9 bases that match TRBD1. This CDR3 is 18 amino acids long. V trimming: 2 bases; J trimming: 3 bases; junction bases outside the gene matches: 12. The V gene's germline CDR1 is LGHNA and CDR2 YNFKEQ. In DNA, the CDR3 is TGTGCCAGCAGCCAACCCCCTCCGGGACAGGGATGGACAGATACGCAGTATTTT. Protein sequence: CASSQPPPGQGWTDTQYF.

The V gene is TRBV6-2 or TRBV6-3, the J gene TRBJ2-4; D uncertain. The V gene lost 7 bases and the J gene lost 1 base, with 14 bases spanning the gap. Per germline, CDR1 MNHEY and CDR2 SVGEGT. The CDR3 has 15 amino acids. Written as DNA, the CDR3 is TGTGCCAGCACCATACGGGCAGAGGCCAAAAACATTCAGTACTTC. It encodes CASTIRAEAKNIQYF.

V and J are TRBV7-2 and TRBJ2-3; 13 bases line up with TRBD2. The CDR3 extends over 17 amino acids. The V gene end was trimmed by 4 bases and the J gene end by 1 base; junction bases not matched to a gene: 5. The germline V gene has CDR1 SGHTA and CDR2 FQGNSA. The DNA of the CDR3 is TGTGCCAGCAGCTCACTAGCGGGGGGGCCCGGCACAGATACGCAGTATTTT. It specifies CASSSLAGGPGTDTQYF.

The CDR3 coding sequence is TGTGCCAGCAAATTATGGGAGACCCAGTACTTC. Translation gives CASKLWETQYF. The chain employs TRBV6-5 and TRBJ2-5; D gene ambiguous. The germline gives CDR1 MNHEY, CDR2 SVGAGI. The CDR3 runs 11 residues. The germline V and J ends were trimmed by 7 bases and 5 bases, with 8 bases remaining between them.

Comments on this clonotype: A much larger clone sits a single nucleotide away, making a read error possible. The V gene is TRBV5-6, the J gene TRBJ2-3; 8 bases match TRBD1. The CDR3 is 14 amino acids. Per the germline V gene, CDR1 is SGHDT and CDR2 is YYEEEE. J gave up 2 bases and V 4 bases, and 3 bases lay outside the gene matches. The CDR3 sequence: CASSPGQATDTQYF. For the CDR3, the DNA is TGTGCCAGCAGCCCGGGACAGGCCACAGATACGCAGTATTTT.

This clonotype has ten or more counts. This chain uses TRBV20-1 with TRBJ2-1; the D is unclear. The CDR3 has 14 residues. Trimming pared 5 bases from V and 5 bases from J, leaving 16 bases between. Per the germline V gene, CDR1 is DFQATT and CDR2 is SNEGSKA (reference sequence). CDR3 in amino acids: CSAGLSNPNNEQFF. CDR3 sequence (DNA): TGCAGTGCTGGTCTATCGAATCCTAACAATGAGCAGTTCTTC.